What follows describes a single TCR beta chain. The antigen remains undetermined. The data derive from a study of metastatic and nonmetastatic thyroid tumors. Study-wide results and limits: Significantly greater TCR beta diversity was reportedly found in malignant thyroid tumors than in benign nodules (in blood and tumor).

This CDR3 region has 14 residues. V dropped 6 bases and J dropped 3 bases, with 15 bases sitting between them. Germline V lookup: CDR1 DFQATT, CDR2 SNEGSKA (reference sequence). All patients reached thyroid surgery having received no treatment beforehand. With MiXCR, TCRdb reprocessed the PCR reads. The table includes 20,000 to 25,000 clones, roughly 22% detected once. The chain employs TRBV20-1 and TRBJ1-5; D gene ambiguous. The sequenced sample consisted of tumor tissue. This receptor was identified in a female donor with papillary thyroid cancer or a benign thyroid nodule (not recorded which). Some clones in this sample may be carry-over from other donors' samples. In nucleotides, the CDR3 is TGCAGTGCGCTTTCGAGGCAGGACAATCAGCCCCAGCATTTT. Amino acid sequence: CSALSRQDNQPQHF.